A single sample gave rise to the 2 T cell receptor beta chains below, sequenced in a study of blood T cell repertoires in COVID-19 (dated by TCRdb to the early 2020s). Libraries were constructed by the immunoSEQ multiplex PCR assay. Sourced from immuneACCESS, this table was stored by TCRdb with only in-frame sequences that have V and J called. A share of the clones is absent; for the studies checked, an unresolved V gene accounts for under half, and the remainder has no known explanation. The sample table holds about 440,000 clones, of which around nine tenths were seen once. Clones ranked in the top ten supply 4% to 4.5% of the sample. The sequencing input was peripheral blood. All receptors derive from a woman aged 25-40 years with acute or convalescent COVID-19.

This clone was counted once. The genes are TRBV2 and TRBJ1-5; D ambiguous. V was shortened by 4 bases and J by 7 bases, with 8 bases between the two germline ends. Germline loops: CDR1 SNHLY, CDR2 FYNNEI. This CDR3 is built from 12 residues. CDR3 sequence: CASSGLGQPQHF. In DNA, the CDR3 is TGTGCCAGCAGTGGTCTGGGCCAGCCCCAGCATTTT.

The gene calls are TRBV5-1 and TRBJ1-2; 7 nucleotides agree with TRBD1. The germline V gene has CDR1 SGHRS and CDR2 YFSETQ. The V gene end was trimmed by 4 bases and the J gene end by 1 base; junction bases not matched to a gene: 10. The CDR3 contains 16 residues. DNA of the CDR3: TGCGCCAGCAGCAGTTCCGGGACAGCGATTAACTATGGCTACACCTTC. This sequence encodes CASSSSGTAINYGYTF. The full variable domain, completed using reference TRBV5-1 and TRBJ1-2, is KAGVTQTPRYLIKTRGQQVTLSCSPISGHRSVSWYQQTPGQGLQFLFEYFSETQRNKGNFPGRFSGRQFSNSRSEMNVSTLELGDSALYLCASSSSGTAINYGYTFGSGTRLTVV.